This passage covers 23 T cell receptor beta chains from one sample sequenced in a study of blood T cell repertoires in COVID-19. Assay used: immunoSEQ multiplex PCR; TCRdb lists only in-frame clones, some missing. The sample carries under 200,000 clones, roughly 85% recorded once. The specimen was peripheral blood. Receptor source: a woman aged 80 or over with acute or convalescent COVID-19.

The chain's CDR3 is CASSARGTYNEQFF. The CDR3 nucleotides read TGTGCCAGCTCAGCGCGGGGGACCTACAATGAGCAGTTCTTC. The gene calls are TRBV18 and TRBJ2-1, with TRBD2 identical over 7 bases. V shed 5 bases and J 2 bases; nucleotides not matched to a gene: 3. Germline CDR1 is KGHSH and CDR2 is LQKENI. This CDR3 has 14 residues. Full variable domain (outside the CDR3, taken from reference TRBV18 and TRBJ2-1): NAGVMQNPRHLVRRRGQEARLRCSPMKGHSHVYWYRQLPEEGLKFMVYLQKENIIDESGMPKERFSAEFPKEGPSILRIQQVVRGDSAAYFCASSARGTYNEQFFGPGTRLTVL.

The V and J genes are TRBV12-3 or TRBV12-4 and TRBJ2-7, with 8 bases matching TRBD1. The V gene end was trimmed by 6 bases and the J gene end by 5 bases; junction bases not matched to a gene: 6. This CDR3 is 13 amino acids long. The CDR3 nucleotides read TGTGCCAGCAGACGACAGGGGCCAGACGAGCAGTACTTC. It encodes CASRRQGPDEQYF.

The CDR3: CASSQDLSGSSYEQYF. The DNA for the CDR3 is TGTGCCAGCAGCCAAGATCTAAGCGGTTCCTCCTACGAGCAGTACTTC. This sequence joins TRBV3-1 (or the pseudogene TRBV3-2) and TRBJ2-7; the D gene is possibly TRBD2 (5 bases). Germline values: CDR1 LGHDT, CDR2 YNNKEL (reference sequence). This CDR3 has 16 amino acids. V shed 0 bases and J shed 0 bases, with 12 bases lying between them.

The chain uses TRBV28 and TRBJ1-3; 7 bases align to TRBD1. After removal of 5 bases from V and 3 bases from J, the junction contained 7 bases not matched to a gene. The CDR3 is 15 amino acids. Per germline, CDR1 MDHEN and CDR2 SYDVKM. The CDR3 region has the DNA TGTGCCAGCAGTGTGACAGGGAACTTTGGAAACACCATATATTTT. Protein sequence: CASSVTGNFGNTIYF.

The chain employs TRBV5-1 and TRBJ2-2; 7 bases fit TRBD1. V lost 3 bases to trimming and J lost 3 bases; unmatched junction nucleotides: 8. The length of the CDR3 is 16 residues. In germline, CDR1 is SGHRS, CDR2 YFSETQ. The CDR3 protein is CASSSTTGMDTGELFF. For the CDR3, the DNA is TGCGCCAGCAGCTCAACGACAGGGATGGACACCGGGGAGCTGTTTTTT. The variable domain in full, completed from reference TRBV5-1 and TRBJ2-2, reads KAGVTQTPRYLIKTRGQQVTLSCSPISGHRSVSWYQQTPGQGLQFLFEYFSETQRNKGNFPGRFSGRQFSNSRSEMNVSTLELGDSALYLCASSSTTGMDTGELFFGEGSRLTVL.

The gene calls are TRBV30 and TRBJ2-3, with D possibly matching TRBD1 (6 bases). V was trimmed by 2 bases and J by 2 bases, leaving 11 bases between them. This CDR3 comprises 14 residues. The germline CDR1 and CDR2 sequences are GTSNPN and SVGIG (reference sequence). The CDR3 region has the DNA TGTGCCTGGAGTAAGGACAGAAACACAGATACGCAGTATTTT. Protein: CAWSKDRNTDTQYF.

The CDR3 loop reads CASSLGPGDRYEQYF. The CDR3 coding sequence is TGTGCCAGCAGCTTGGGGCCGGGAGACCGCTACGAGCAGTACTTC. The V and J genes are TRBV5-6 and TRBJ2-7; tentative D call: TRBD2 (6 bases). Germline lookup yields CDR1 SGHDT and CDR2 YYEEEE. V was trimmed by 0 bases and J by 3 bases, leaving 13 bases between them. The CDR3 loop spans 15 amino acids.

The chain employs TRBV4-3 and TRBJ1-2, with TRBD1 matching 8 bases. V gave up 0 bases and J gave up 7 bases; unmatched junction bases: 7. There are 15 residues in the CDR3. Germline-derived CDR1 and CDR2 are LGHNA and YSLEER. The CDR3 DNA follows: TGCGCCAGCAGCCAAGAATGGACAGGGATAGGTGGCTACACCTTC. Translation gives CASSQEWTGIGGYTF.

The rearrangement links TRBV5-5 to TRBJ2-2, with D uncertain. Germline CDR1 and CDR2: SGHKS and YYEKEE (reference sequence). Deletions cut 4 bases from V and 6 bases from J, with 13 bases between. This CDR3 has 14 residues. The CDR3 loop is CASSKEPSSGELFF. The DNA of the CDR3 is TGTGCCAGCAGCAAAGAGCCTAGTTCCGGGGAGCTGTTTTTT. The variable domain in full, completed from reference TRBV5-5 and TRBJ2-2, reads DAGVTQSPTHLIKTRGQQVTLRCSPISGHKSVSWYQQVLGQGPQFIFQYYEKEERGRGNFPDRFSARQFPNYSSELNVNALLLGDSALYLCASSKEPSSGELFFGEGSRLTVL.

This clone appeared once. V is TRBV7-3 and J is TRBJ1-5, with D unclear. The V end was cut by 5 bases, the J end by 2 bases, with 7 bases between. The length of the CDR3 is 13 residues. Per germline, CDR1 SGHTA and CDR2 FQGTGA. This chain's CDR3 is CASSVSGNQPQHF. The DNA for the CDR3 is TGTGCCAGCAGCGTCAGCGGCAATCAGCCCCAGCATTTT. Full variable domain (outside the CDR3, taken from reference TRBV7-3 and TRBJ1-5): GAGVSQTPSNKVTEKGKYVELRCDPISGHTALYWYRQSLGQGPEFLIYFQGTGAADDSGLPNDRFFAVRPEGSVSTLKIQRTERGDSAVYLCASSVSGNQPQHFGDGTRLSIL.

The gene calls are TRBV7-8 and TRBJ1-4, with 8 bases fitting TRBD1. Losses at the gene ends were 5 bases for V and 8 bases for J; bases not matched to a gene: 13. The CDR3 runs 16 residues. Per the germline V gene, CDR1 is SGHVS and CDR2 is FQNEAQ. Here the CDR3 DNA reads TGTGCCAGCAGCGGAGGCAGGGGGCGCCGGGAGGAAAAACTGTTTTTT. It encodes CASSGGRGRREEKLFF.

V and J are TRBV29-1 and TRBJ1-1; 7 bases match TRBD1. The CDR3 has 12 residues. Trimming removed 7 bases from V and 2 bases from J; junction bases left unmatched: 4. Germline values: CDR1 SQVTM, CDR2 ANQGSEA. CDR3 bases: TGCAGCGCCGGGACAGCAAACACTGAAGCTTTCTTT. Amino acid sequence: CSAGTANTEAFF. Drawing the rest from reference TRBV29-1 and TRBJ1-1, the complete variable domain is SAVISQKPSRDICQRGTSLTIQCQVDSQVTMMFWYRQQPGQSLTLIATANQGSEATYESGFVIDKFPISRPNLTFSTLTVSNMSPEDSSIYLCSAGTANTEAFFGQGTRLTVV.

The rearrangement joins TRBV10-3 to TRBJ1-1; 7 bases are a match to TRBD1. The CDR3 consists of 12 residues. The germline CDR1 and CDR2 sequences are ENHRY and SYGVKD. Losses at the gene ends were 6 bases for V and 3 bases for J; bases not matched to a gene: 1. CDR3 residues: CAIRQGDTEAFF. The CDR3 coding sequence is TGTGCCATCAGGCAGGGGGACACTGAAGCTTTCTTT.

The rearrangement joins TRBV6-6 to TRBJ1-6; D is perhaps TRBD1 (6 bases). Germline assignment: CDR1 MNHNY and CDR2 SVGAGI (reference sequence). The CDR3 length is 18 residues. V gave up 5 bases and J gave up 0 bases, with 17 bases separating them. The CDR3 DNA follows: TGTGCCAGCAGTCTTACAGGGCTTGAAAGCTCCTATAATTCACCCCTCCACTTT. This codes for CASSLTGLESSYNSPLHF.

This chain links TRBV9 with TRBJ1-5; D is ambiguous. The germline CDR1 and CDR2 sequences are SGDLS and YYNGEE. This CDR3 region has 15 residues. V dropped 2 bases and J dropped 0 bases, with 9 bases sitting between them. The CDR3 region has the DNA TGTGCCAGCAGCGTTTCGGGGTATAGCAATCAGCCCCAGCATTTT. It translates to CASSVSGYSNQPQHF.

The chain carries TRBV29-1 and TRBJ2-1; 8 bases line up with TRBD1. The ends lost 7 bases at V and 7 bases at J; junction bases unmatched: 12. CDR3 length: 14 residues. The germline gives CDR1 SQVTM, CDR2 ANQGSEA. CDR3 sequence (DNA): TGCAGCGCACTTCAGGGGGCTGGGGTGAATGAGCAGTTCTTC. Its translation: CSALQGAGVNEQFF.

V and J are TRBV5-4 and TRBJ2-3, with 9 bases lining up with TRBD2. Trimming cost V 2 bases and J 0 bases; bases outside gene matches: 1. In germline, CDR1 is SGHNT, CDR2 YYREEE (reference sequence). The CDR3 consists of 15 residues. The CDR3 sequence: CASSFGTSSTDTQYF. CDR3 in DNA: TGTGCCAGCAGCTTCGGGACTAGCAGCACAGATACGCAGTATTTT.

On this clone itself: Here the CDR3 omits its conserved ending phenylalanine or tryptophan, so a read error is the likely source. The DNA is left out, because the CDR3 cannot be placed on it with certainty; the CDR3 is given as TCRdb lists it. This sequence joins TRBV24-1 and TRBJ1-3. The CDR3 comprises 11 residues, both ends counted. In germline, CDR1 is KGHDR, CDR2 SFDVKD. The CDR3 loop reads CATRAGEGERI.

This chain joins TRBV5-1 and TRBJ2-2, with TRBD2 identical over 7 bases. Germline V gives CDR1 SGHRS, CDR2 YFSETQ. CDR3 length: 16 residues. Germline trimming cut 3 bases from V and 4 bases from J; bases unmatched to any gene: 9. The CDR3 DNA sequence: TGCGCCAGCAGCTCCCTGAGAGGGGAGGGCACCGGGGAGCTGTTTTTT. Translation: CASSSLRGEGTGELFF.

The chain recombines TRBV25-1 with TRBJ1-1; D is ambiguous. The CDR3 spans 15 residues. In germline, CDR1 is MGHDK, CDR2 SYGVNS. Deletions cut 6 bases from V and 0 bases from J, with 14 bases between. The CDR3 region has the DNA TGTGCCAGCAGCCCACTAGGCCCTCTGAACACTGAAGCTTTCTTT. It translates to CASSPLGPLNTEAFF. The entire variable domain, with the rest obtained from reference TRBV25-1 and TRBJ1-1, is as follows: EADIYQTPRYLVIGTGKKITLECSQTMGHDKMYWYQQDPGMELHLIHYSYGVNSTEKGDLSSESTVSRIRTEHFPLTLESARPSHTSQYLCASSPLGPLNTEAFFGQGTRLTVV.

This chain links TRBV18 with TRBJ1-3; D is ambiguous. The CDR3 is 14 amino acids. Germline V gene sequence: CDR1 KGHSH, CDR2 LQKENI. V lost 3 bases, J lost 4 bases, and 10 bases lay in between. DNA of the CDR3: TGTGCCAGCTCACCCCAACCAGGCGGAAACACCATATATTTT. Amino acids: CASSPQPGGNTIYF.

The rearrangement links TRBV21-1 to TRBJ2-3; the table's D call TRBD2 went unverified against the DNA. TRBV21-1 is listed as a pseudogene. This CDR3 has 16 amino acids. The CDR3 protein is CASSKGLAGSADTQYF. The CDR3 DNA follows: TGTGCCAGCAGCAAAGGACTAGCGGGGAGCGCAGATACGCAGTATTTT.

This rearrangement joins TRBV7-8 to TRBJ2-7; 9 bases map to TRBD1. With V trimmed by 0 bases and J by 2 bases, 2 bases remained unmatched. There are 15 residues in the CDR3. The germline V gene encodes CDR1 SGHVS and CDR2 FQNEAQ. Written as DNA, the CDR3 is TGTGCCAGCAGCTTAGCGGGGACAGGGACCTACGAGCAGTACTTC. Amino acids: CASSLAGTGTYEQYF.